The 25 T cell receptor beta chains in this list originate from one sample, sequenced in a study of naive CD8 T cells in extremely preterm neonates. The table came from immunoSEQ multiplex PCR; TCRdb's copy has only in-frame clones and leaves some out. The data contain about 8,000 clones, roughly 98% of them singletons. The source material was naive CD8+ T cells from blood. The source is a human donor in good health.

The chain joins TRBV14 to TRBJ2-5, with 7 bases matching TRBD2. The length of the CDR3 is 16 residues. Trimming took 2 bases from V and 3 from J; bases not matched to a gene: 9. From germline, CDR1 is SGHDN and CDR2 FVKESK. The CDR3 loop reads CASSQPGGTKEETQYF. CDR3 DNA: TGTGCCAGCAGCCAACCGGGGGGTACCAAGGAAGAGACCCAGTACTTC.

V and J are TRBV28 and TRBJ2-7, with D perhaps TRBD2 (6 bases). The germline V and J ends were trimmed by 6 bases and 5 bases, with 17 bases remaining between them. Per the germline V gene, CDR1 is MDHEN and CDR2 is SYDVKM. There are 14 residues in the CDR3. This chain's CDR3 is CASSPTGRGDEQYF. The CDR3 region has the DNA TGTGCCAGCAGCCCTACGGGCCGCGGGGACGAGCAGTACTTC.

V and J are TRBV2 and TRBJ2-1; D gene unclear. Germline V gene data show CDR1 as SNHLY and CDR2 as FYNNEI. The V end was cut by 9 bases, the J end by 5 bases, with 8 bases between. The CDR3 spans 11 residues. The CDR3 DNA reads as TGTGCCAGAAGCGTAAACAATGAGCAGTTCTTC. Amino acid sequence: CARSVNNEQFF. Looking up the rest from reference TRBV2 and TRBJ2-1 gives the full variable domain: EPEVTQTPSHQVTQMGQEVILRCVPISNHLYFYWYRQILGQKVEFLVSFYNNEISEKSEIFDDQFSVERPDGSNFTLKIRSTKLEDSAMYFCARSVNNEQFFGPGTRLTVL.

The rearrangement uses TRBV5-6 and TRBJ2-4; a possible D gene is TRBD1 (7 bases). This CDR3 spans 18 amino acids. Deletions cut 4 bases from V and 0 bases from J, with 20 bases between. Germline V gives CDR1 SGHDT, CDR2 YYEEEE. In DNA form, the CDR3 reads TGTGCCAGCAGCGAACGAAGACAGGGAGGCCTAGCCAAAAACATTCAGTACTTC. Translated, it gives CASSERRQGGLAKNIQYF.

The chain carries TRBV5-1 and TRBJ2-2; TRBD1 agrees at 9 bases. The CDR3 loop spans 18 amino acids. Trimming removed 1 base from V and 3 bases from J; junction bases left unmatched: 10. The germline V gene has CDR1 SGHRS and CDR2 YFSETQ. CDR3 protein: CASSLFASQGAYTGELFF. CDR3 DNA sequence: TGCGCCAGCAGCTTGTTTGCTTCACAGGGGGCGTACACCGGGGAGCTGTTTTTT. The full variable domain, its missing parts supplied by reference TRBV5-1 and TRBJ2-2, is KAGVTQTPRYLIKTRGQQVTLSCSPISGHRSVSWYQQTPGQGLQFLFEYFSETQRNKGNFPGRFSGRQFSNSRSEMNVSTLELGDSALYLCASSLFASQGAYTGELFFGEGSRLTVL.

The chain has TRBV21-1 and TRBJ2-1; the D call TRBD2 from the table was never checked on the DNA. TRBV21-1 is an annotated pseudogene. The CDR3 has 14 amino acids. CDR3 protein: CASSRLAGDNEQFF. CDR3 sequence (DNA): TGTGCCAGCAGCCGACTAGCGGGAGACAATGAGCAGTTCTTC.

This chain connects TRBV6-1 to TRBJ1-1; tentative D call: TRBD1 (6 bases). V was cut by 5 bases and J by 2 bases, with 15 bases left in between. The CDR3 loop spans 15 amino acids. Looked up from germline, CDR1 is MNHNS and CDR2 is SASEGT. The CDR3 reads CASSTWTDPNTEAFF. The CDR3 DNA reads TGTGCCAGCAGTACATGGACAGACCCAAACACTGAAGCTTTCTTT.

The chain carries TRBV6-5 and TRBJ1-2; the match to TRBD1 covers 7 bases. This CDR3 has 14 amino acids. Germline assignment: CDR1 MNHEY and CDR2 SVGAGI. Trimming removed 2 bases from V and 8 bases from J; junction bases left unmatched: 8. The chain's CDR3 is CASSYEGASGGYTF. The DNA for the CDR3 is TGTGCCAGCAGTTACGAGGGGGCGTCTGGCGGCTACACCTTC.

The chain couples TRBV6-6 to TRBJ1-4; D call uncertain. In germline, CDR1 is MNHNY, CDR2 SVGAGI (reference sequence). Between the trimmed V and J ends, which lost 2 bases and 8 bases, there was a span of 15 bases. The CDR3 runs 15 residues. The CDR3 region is CASSYQEGGEEKLFF. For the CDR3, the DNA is TGTGCCAGCAGTTACCAGGAGGGCGGCGAGGAAAAACTGTTTTTT.

In DNA, the CDR3 is TGTGCCAGCAGCGCCGGCTCGGGCACTGAAGCTTTCTTT. Its translation is CASSAGSGTEAFF. This rearrangement joins TRBV4-2 to TRBJ1-1; D not certain. The V end lost 5 bases, the J end lost 4 bases, and 11 bases lay between the germline ends. This CDR3 region has 13 residues. CDR1 is LGHNA and CDR2 is YNFKEQ in the germline V gene.

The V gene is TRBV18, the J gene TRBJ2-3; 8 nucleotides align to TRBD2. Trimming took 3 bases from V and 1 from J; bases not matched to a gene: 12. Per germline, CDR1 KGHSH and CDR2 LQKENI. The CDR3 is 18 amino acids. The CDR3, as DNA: TGTGCCAGCTCACCCTCTAACCGTGGACTAGCCCGCACAGATACGCAGTATTTT. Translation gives CASSPSNRGLARTDTQYF.

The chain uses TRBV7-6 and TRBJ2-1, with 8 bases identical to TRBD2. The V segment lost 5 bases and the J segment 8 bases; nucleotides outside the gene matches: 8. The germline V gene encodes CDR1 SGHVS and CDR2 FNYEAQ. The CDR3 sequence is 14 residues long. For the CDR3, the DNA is TGTGCCAGCAGCCCGATAGAGACTAGCGATGAGCAGTTCTTC. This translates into CASSPIETSDEQFF.

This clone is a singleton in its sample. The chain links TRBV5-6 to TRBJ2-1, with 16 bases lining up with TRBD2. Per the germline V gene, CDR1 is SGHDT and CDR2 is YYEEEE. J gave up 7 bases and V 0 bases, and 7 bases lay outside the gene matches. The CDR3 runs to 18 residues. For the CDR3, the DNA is TGTGCCAGCAGCTTGGTCCCGGGACTAGCGGGAGGGCGAAATGAGCAGTTCTTC. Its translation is CASSLVPGLAGGRNEQFF.

As DNA, the CDR3 is TGTGCCAGTAGTATCAGGCCTAGCGGGTACAATGAGCAGTTCTTC. Residues: CASSIRPSGYNEQFF. The chain is built from TRBV19 and TRBJ2-1; 8 bases map to TRBD2. The junction had 5 bases not matched to a gene; V was cut back by 3 bases and J by 4 bases. This CDR3 contains 15 residues. Germline CDR1 is LNHDA and CDR2 is SQIVND (reference sequence).

Written as DNA, the CDR3 is TGTGCCAGTAACCCGGAGGGTAATTCACCCCTCCACTTT. It encodes CASNPEGNSPLHF. The chain uses TRBV19 and TRBJ1-6; D gene ambiguous. Germline values: CDR1 LNHDA, CDR2 SQIVND (reference sequence). Between the trimmed V and J ends, which lost 7 bases and 6 bases, there was a span of 10 bases. This CDR3 contains 13 residues.

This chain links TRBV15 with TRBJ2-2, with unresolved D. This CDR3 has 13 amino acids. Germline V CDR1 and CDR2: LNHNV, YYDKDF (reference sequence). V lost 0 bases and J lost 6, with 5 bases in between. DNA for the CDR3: TGTGCCACCAGCAGAGAGGCAGCCGGGGAGCTGTTTTTT. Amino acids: CATSREAAGELFF.

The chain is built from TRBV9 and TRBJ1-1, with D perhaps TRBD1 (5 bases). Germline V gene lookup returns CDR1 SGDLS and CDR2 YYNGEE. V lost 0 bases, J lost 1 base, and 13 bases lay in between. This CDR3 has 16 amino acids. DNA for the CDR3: TGTGCCAGCAGCGTAGGAACAGGCCAGGGGAACACTGAAGCTTTCTTT. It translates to CASSVGTGQGNTEAFF. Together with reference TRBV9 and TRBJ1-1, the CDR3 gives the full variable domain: DSGVTQTPKHLITATGQRVTLRCSPRSGDLSVYWYQQSLDQGLQFLIQYYNGEERAKGNILERFSAQQFPDLHSELNLSSLELGDSALYFCASSVGTGQGNTEAFFGQGTRLTVV.

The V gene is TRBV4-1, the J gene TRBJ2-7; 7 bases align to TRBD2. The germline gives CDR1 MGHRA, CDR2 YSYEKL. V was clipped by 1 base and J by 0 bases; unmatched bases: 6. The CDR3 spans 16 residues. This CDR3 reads CASSQGSGAASYEQYF. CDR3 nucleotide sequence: TGCGCCAGCAGCCAAGGGAGCGGGGCAGCCTCCTACGAGCAGTACTTC.

CDR3: CASSFPGGEVGYTF. Written as DNA, the CDR3 is TGTGCCAGCAGCTTTCCCGGTGGCGAGGTTGGCTACACCTTC. The chain recombines TRBV7-3 with TRBJ1-2, with D unresolved. V shed 3 bases and J shed 7 bases, with 15 bases lying between them. CDR1 and CDR2 (germline): SGHTA, FQGTGA. CDR3 size: 14 residues.

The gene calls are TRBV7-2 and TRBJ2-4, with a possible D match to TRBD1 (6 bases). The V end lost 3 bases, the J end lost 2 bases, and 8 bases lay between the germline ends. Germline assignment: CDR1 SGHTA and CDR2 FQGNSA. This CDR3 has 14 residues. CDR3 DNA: TGTGCCAGCAGCTTGAGGGACACCAAAAACATTCAGTACTTC. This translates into CASSLRDTKNIQYF.

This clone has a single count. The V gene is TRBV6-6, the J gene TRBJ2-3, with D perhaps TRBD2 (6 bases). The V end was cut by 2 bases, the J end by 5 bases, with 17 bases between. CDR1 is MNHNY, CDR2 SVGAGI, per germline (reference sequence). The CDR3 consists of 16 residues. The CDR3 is CASSYKEGLWGDTQYF. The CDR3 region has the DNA TGTGCCAGCAGTTACAAGGAGGGCCTCTGGGGAGATACGCAGTATTTT.

The CDR3 DNA reads as TGTGCCAGCAGCTTAGAGGGGGGTACAGGGGGCGAAAACTATGGCTACACCTTC. The encoded protein is CASSLEGGTGGENYGYTF. The J gene is TRBJ1-2, the V gene TRBV11-3, with TRBD1 matching 9 bases. The V and J ends lost 0 bases and 2 bases, in that order; junction bases with no gene match: 10. Germline values: CDR1 SGHNT, CDR2 YENEEA. The CDR3 is made up of 18 amino acids.

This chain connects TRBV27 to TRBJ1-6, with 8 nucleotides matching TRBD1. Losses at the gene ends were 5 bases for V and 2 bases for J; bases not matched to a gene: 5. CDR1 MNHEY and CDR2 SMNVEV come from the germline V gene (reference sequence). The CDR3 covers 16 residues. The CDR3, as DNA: TGTGCCAGCAGTGTTCAGGGGGCGCCCTATAATTCACCCCTCCACTTT. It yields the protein CASSVQGAPYNSPLHF.

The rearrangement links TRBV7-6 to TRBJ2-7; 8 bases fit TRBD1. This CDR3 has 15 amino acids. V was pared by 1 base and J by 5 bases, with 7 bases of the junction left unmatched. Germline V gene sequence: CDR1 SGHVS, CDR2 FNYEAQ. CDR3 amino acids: CASSLGTGIGDEQYF. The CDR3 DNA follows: TGTGCCAGCAGCTTAGGGACAGGGATAGGCGACGAGCAGTACTTC.

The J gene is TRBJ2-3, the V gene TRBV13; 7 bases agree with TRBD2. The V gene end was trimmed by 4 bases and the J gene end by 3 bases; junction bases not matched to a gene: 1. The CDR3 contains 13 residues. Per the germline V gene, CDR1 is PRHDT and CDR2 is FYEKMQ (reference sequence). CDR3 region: CASSWRGTDTQYF. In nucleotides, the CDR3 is TGTGCCAGCAGCTGGCGGGGGACAGATACGCAGTATTTT. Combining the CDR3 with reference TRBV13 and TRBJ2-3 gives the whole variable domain AAGVIQSPRHLIKEKRETATLKCYPIPRHDTVYWYQQGPGQDPQFLISFYEKMQSDKGSIPDRFSAQQFSDYHSELNMSSLELGDSALYFCASSWRGTDTQYFGPGTRLTVL.